Presented here are 20 T cell receptor beta chains from one specimen sequenced in a study of T cell responses to AZD1222 COVID-19 vaccine. Profiling relied on immunoSEQ multiplex PCR, and the TCRdb table lists in-frame clones only, not all of them. The sample lists around 78,000 clones; 90% were seen once. The specimen was peripheral blood, collected on day 0 of AZD1222 vaccination. These receptors were collected from an adult in good health.

V usage is TRBV4-3 and J usage is TRBJ2-1; D ambiguous. The V and J ends lost 0 bases and 6 bases respectively, with 9 bases between them. The CDR3 sequence is 14 residues long. CDR1 and CDR2 from the germline V gene are LGHNA and YSLEER. CDR3 bases: TGCGCCAGCAGCCAAGATAAGTGGATCAATGAGCAGTTCTTC. The encoded protein is CASSQDKWINEQFF.

This chain joins TRBV6-5 and TRBJ1-5; a possible D gene is TRBD1 (5 bases). Germline loops: CDR1 MNHEY, CDR2 SVGAGI. The CDR3 contains 13 residues. Trimming removed 6 bases from V and 7 bases from J, with 13 bases in between. The CDR3 loop reads CASRPLGDQPQHF. CDR3 in DNA: TGTGCCAGCAGGCCCCTAGGGGACCAGCCCCAGCATTTT.

In DNA, the CDR3 is TGTGCCAGCAGTGATAGCAGCCCTGAAGCTTTCTTT. Translating gives CASSDSSPEAFF. The chain joins TRBV6-1 to TRBJ1-1; unclear D gene. Trimming stripped 3 bases from V and 6 bases from J, with 8 bases between. CDR1 is MNHNS, CDR2 SASEGT, per germline. The CDR3 runs to 12 residues.

The chain links TRBV4-2 to TRBJ1-4; D is possibly TRBD1 (6 bases). Between the trimmed V and J ends, which lost 2 bases and 2 bases, there was a span of 12 bases. Germline CDR1 reads LGHNA; CDR2 reads YNFKEQ. The CDR3 runs to 16 residues. This chain's CDR3 is CASSQSGDRTNEKLFF. The DNA of the CDR3 is TGTGCCAGCAGCCAATCAGGGGACCGGACTAATGAAAAACTGTTTTTT.

The genes are TRBV7-9 and TRBJ2-6; D remains ambiguous. Trimming shortened V by 1 base and J by 0 bases, and 10 bases separated the two germline ends. Germline CDR1 SEHNR, CDR2 FQNEAQ (reference sequence). The CDR3 consists of 17 residues. The CDR3 bases are TGTGCCAGCAGCTTAGAGTGGCCGAACTCTGGGGCCAACGTCCTGACTTTC. This translates into CASSLEWPNSGANVLTF.

This clone was seen a few times. The chain is built from TRBV2 and TRBJ1-5, with D tentatively TRBD1 (6 bases). CDR3 length: 13 amino acids. Trimming removed 5 bases from V and 9 bases from J, with 14 bases in between. Germline lookup yields CDR1 SNHLY and CDR2 FYNNEI. The CDR3 DNA reads TGTGCCAGCAGTCGAGGGGGTCCGGGGCCCCAGCATTTT. Translation gives CASSRGGPGPQHF.

The chain couples TRBV19 to TRBJ1-3; 7 nucleotides align to TRBD1. J was trimmed by 8 bases and V by 9 bases; bases with no gene match: 7. The length of the CDR3 is 12 residues. Germline V gene lookup returns CDR1 LNHDA and CDR2 SQIVND (reference sequence). The CDR3 reads CARVTGEDTIYF. The CDR3 bases are TGTGCCAGGGTAACAGGGGAGGACACCATATATTTT.

The genes are TRBV2 and TRBJ1-4; possible D gene TRBD1, 5 bases. The CDR3 totals 13 residues. From germline, CDR1 is SNHLY and CDR2 FYNNEI. V lost 5 bases and J lost 8, with 12 bases in between. CDR3 DNA: TGTGCCAGCAGTCTCGGGACCGGGGAAAAACTGTTTTTT. Residues: CASSLGTGEKLFF. Full variable domain (rest looked up from reference TRBV2 and TRBJ1-4): EPEVTQTPSHQVTQMGQEVILRCVPISNHLYFYWYRQILGQKVEFLVSFYNNEISEKSEIFDDQFSVERPDGSNFTLKIRSTKLEDSAMYFCASSLGTGEKLFFGSGTQLSVL.

V and J are TRBV7-8 and TRBJ1-4, with D uncertain. V lost 5 bases and J 4 bases, leaving 5 bases between the germline ends. The CDR3 totals 12 residues. The germline gives CDR1 SGHVS, CDR2 FQNEAQ. Here the CDR3 reads CASSPFNEKLFF. CDR3 nucleotides: TGTGCCAGCAGCCCATTTAATGAAAAACTGTTTTTT.

J is TRBJ2-1 and V is TRBV11-1; D not resolved. Per the germline V gene, CDR1 is SGHAT and CDR2 is FQDESV (reference sequence). V was shortened by 1 base and J by 0 bases, with 7 bases between the two germline ends. The CDR3 is 15 residues long. The CDR3 loop is CASSLVQSSYNEQFF. CDR3 bases: TGTGCCAGCAGCTTAGTACAGTCCTCCTACAATGAGCAGTTCTTC.

The chain employs TRBV7-9 and TRBJ2-1; TRBD2 aligns across 9 bases. The length of the CDR3 is 16 residues. Germline V gene lookup returns CDR1 SEHNR and CDR2 FQNEAQ (reference sequence). Losses at the gene ends were 8 bases for V and 3 bases for J; bases not matched to a gene: 11. CDR3 nucleotides: TGTGCCAGCCCATCCCAGACTAGCGGCTACTACAATGAGCAGTTCTTC. This codes for CASPSQTSGYYNEQFF.

J is TRBJ1-4 and V is TRBV7-6, with D unclear. Trimming pared 5 bases from V and 0 bases from J, leaving 10 bases between. The CDR3 sequence is 15 residues long. Germline CDR1 reads SGHVS; CDR2 reads FNYEAQ. CDR3 DNA sequence: TGTGCCAGCAGCAGGGATGGAACAACTAATGAAAAACTGTTTTTT. This gives the protein CASSRDGTTNEKLFF.

This clone occurred a few times. The chain couples TRBV6-5 to TRBJ2-2; unclear D gene. Germline V gives CDR1 MNHEY, CDR2 SVGAGI. The CDR3 spans 15 residues. The germline V and J ends were trimmed by 2 bases and 5 bases, with 12 bases remaining between them. Here the CDR3 reads CASSYKTENTGELFF. The CDR3 coding sequence is TGTGCCAGCAGTTACAAGACTGAGAATACCGGGGAGCTGTTTTTT.

The V gene is TRBV29-1, the J gene TRBJ1-1; D not certain. This CDR3 has 12 residues. Trimming pared 7 bases from V and 2 bases from J, leaving 11 bases between. Germline V gives CDR1 SQVTM, CDR2 ANQGSEA. The CDR3 spells CSAATGNTEAFF. The CDR3, as DNA: TGCAGCGCCGCGACGGGTAACACTGAAGCTTTCTTT.

The chain has TRBV29-1 and TRBJ2-6; D uncertain. CDR1 SQVTM and CDR2 ANQGSEA come from the germline V gene. V lost 6 bases, J lost 0 bases, and 6 bases lay in between. The CDR3 has 13 amino acids. The DNA for the CDR3 is TGCAGCGTAACCTCCTCTGGGGCCAACGTCCTGACTTTC. Its translation: CSVTSSGANVLTF.

This clone turned up a few times. The chain links TRBV4-2 to TRBJ2-7; D is uncertain. The CDR3 contains 12 residues. Germline V gives CDR1 LGHNA, CDR2 YNFKEQ. V lost 0 bases and J 9 bases, leaving 9 bases between the germline ends. The CDR3 region has the DNA TGTGCCAGCAGCCAAGAAGGTGGCGGGCAGTACTTC. It translates to CASSQEGGGQYF.

This chain uses TRBV18 with TRBJ1-6; no clear D. Trimming took 2 bases from V and 9 from J, leaving 11 bases between them. CDR1 is KGHSH and CDR2 is LQKENI in the germline V gene. This CDR3 spans 14 amino acids. The CDR3 nucleotides read TGTGCCAGCTCACCAACACGAGAGGGTTCACCCCTCCACTTT. It codes for CASSPTREGSPLHF.

This clone was seen a single time. The chain is built from TRBV4-2 and TRBJ2-5; D remains unclear. The CDR3 contains 16 residues. Germline-derived CDR1 and CDR2 are LGHNA and YNFKEQ. The V gene lost 1 base and the J gene lost 3 bases, with 15 bases spanning the gap. The CDR3 DNA follows: TGTGCCAGCAGCCAAGGGACGAGACATGAAGAAGAGACCCAGTACTTC. Translated: CASSQGTRHEEETQYF.

V and J are TRBV6-6 and TRBJ2-1; 11 nucleotides align to TRBD2. The V gene's germline CDR1 is MNHNY and CDR2 SVGAGI (reference sequence). This CDR3 contains 19 residues. V lost 5 bases, J lost 0 bases, and 12 bases stayed unmatched. The CDR3 nucleotides are TGTGCCAGCAGTCAGACCCTAGCGGGAGGTCCCCTCTCCTACAATGAGCAGTTCTTC. Amino acids: CASSQTLAGGPLSYNEQFF.

A single count supports this clone. The J gene is TRBJ2-7, the V gene TRBV11-2; maybe TRBD1 (6 bases). The V end lost 6 bases, the J end lost 5 bases, and 17 bases lay between the germline ends. The CDR3 runs to 14 residues. Looked up from germline, CDR1 is SGHAT and CDR2 is FQNNGV. CDR3 coding DNA: TGTGCCAGCAGGTCAATCTCCGGGACACACGAGCAGTACTTC. This codes for CASRSISGTHEQYF.